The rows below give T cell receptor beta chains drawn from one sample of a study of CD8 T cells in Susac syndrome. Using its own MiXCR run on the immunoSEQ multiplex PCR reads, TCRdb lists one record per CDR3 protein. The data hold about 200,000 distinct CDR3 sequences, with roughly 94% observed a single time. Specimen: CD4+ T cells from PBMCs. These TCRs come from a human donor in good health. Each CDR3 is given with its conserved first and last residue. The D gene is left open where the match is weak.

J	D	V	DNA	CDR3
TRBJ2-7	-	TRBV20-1	TGCAGTGCTAGAGATTGGGACACGAACTACGAGCAGTACTTC	CSARDWDTNYEQYF
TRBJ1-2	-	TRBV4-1	TGCGCCAGCAGCTCCGGGTTAAGATATGGCTACACCTTC	CASSSGLRYGYTF
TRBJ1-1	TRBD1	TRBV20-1	TGCAGTGCCGAACAGGGGGCTAAGAACACTGAAGCTTTCTTT	CSAEQGAKNTEAFF
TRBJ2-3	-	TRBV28	TGTGCCAGCGGGGGGTCGAGCACAGATACGCAGTATTTT	CASGGSSTDTQYF
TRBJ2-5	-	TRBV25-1	TGTGCCAGCAGTGAATACGGAATGGGGACCCAGTACTTC	CASSEYGMGTQYF
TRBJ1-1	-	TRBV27	TGTGCCAGCAGTTTATCCCCCCCCGGGAGCACTGAAGCTTTCTTT	CASSLSPPGSTEAFF
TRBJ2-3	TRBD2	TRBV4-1	TGCGCCAGCAGCCAAGGGGAGGCGGGGGGGCAGGAGGATACGCAGTATTTT	CASSQGEAGGQEDTQYF
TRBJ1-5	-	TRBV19	TGTGCCAGTACCACGGGGTGGGCTAGCAATCAGCCCCAGCATTTT	CASTTGWASNQPQHF
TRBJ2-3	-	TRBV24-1	TGTGCCACCAGTGAATATGGAACAGATACGCAGTATTTT	CATSEYGTDTQYF
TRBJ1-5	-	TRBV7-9	TGTGCCAGCAGCTTAGAGGTTGGGTGGGGTCCGCAGCCCCAGCATTTT	CASSLEVGWGPQPQHF
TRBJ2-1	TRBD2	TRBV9	TGTGCCAGCAGCTATAGCGGGAGGCCTCTCTCCTACAATGAGCAGTTCTTC	CASSYSGRPLSYNEQFF